This entry lists 22 T cell receptor beta chains sequenced from one sample in a study of cytomegalovirus exposure and HLA in healthy donors. Clones were sequenced by immunoSEQ multiplex PCR, and TCRdb holds only the in-frame ones, with some missing. The sample lists some 210,000 clones; over 65% were seen once. The specimen sequenced was PBMCs. These receptor sequences come from a young woman in good health and CMV-seronegative.

A few counts support this clone. The rearrangement joins TRBV5-1 to TRBJ1-1; no firm D call. In germline, CDR1 is SGHRS, CDR2 YFSETQ. CDR3 length equals 14 residues. Trimming left V 0 bases short and J 3 bases short, with 9 bases between. This CDR3 is CASSLGAWDTEAFF. CDR3 DNA sequence: TGCGCCAGCAGCTTGGGTGCCTGGGACACTGAAGCTTTCTTT.

This clone was seen only once. The chain joins TRBV2 to TRBJ1-5; 7 nucleotides agree with TRBD1. The CDR3 contains 15 residues. The V and J ends lost 7 bases and 1 base, in that order; junction bases with no gene match: 7. Germline V lookup: CDR1 SNHLY, CDR2 FYNNEI. As DNA, the CDR3 is TGTGCCAGCACACGAACAGGGGAAAGCAATCAGCCCCAGCATTTT. This codes for CASTRTGESNQPQHF.

The chain carries TRBV7-3 and TRBJ2-1; 9 bases are a match to TRBD1. Per the germline V gene, CDR1 is SGHTA and CDR2 is FQGTGA. The CDR3 runs 16 residues. The V gene end was trimmed by 5 bases and the J gene end by 2 bases; junction bases not matched to a gene: 7. DNA of the CDR3: TGTGCCAGCAGCCCACCAGGGACAGGGCCCTACAATGAGCAGTTCTTC. As protein: CASSPPGTGPYNEQFF.

V and J are TRBV29-1 and TRBJ2-3; the D gene is possibly TRBD2 (5 bases). CDR3 length: 11 residues. Germline values: CDR1 SQVTM, CDR2 ANQGSEA. The V end lost 6 bases, the J end lost 7 bases, and 11 bases lay between the germline ends. CDR3 sequence reads: CSVSERNTQYF. The DNA for the CDR3 is TGCAGCGTCTCGGAGCGGAATACGCAGTATTTT.

The table lists this clone with a count of one. V and J are TRBV27 and TRBJ2-1; 8 bases line up with TRBD2. J gave up 2 bases and V 0 bases, and 3 bases lay outside the gene matches. The CDR3 is 16 amino acids. CDR1 is MNHEY and CDR2 is SMNVEV in the germline V gene (reference sequence). CDR3 bases: TGTGCCAGCAGTTTATCGTTAGCGGGGCCCTACAATGAGCAGTTCTTC. It encodes CASSLSLAGPYNEQFF.

The J gene is TRBJ2-7, the V gene TRBV15; TRBD2 might be the D (7 bases). The CDR3 covers 14 residues. Germline-derived CDR1 and CDR2 are LNHNV and YYDKDF (reference sequence). Between the trimmed V and J ends, which lost 6 bases and 0 bases, there was a span of 12 bases. The CDR3 sequence: CATRGGQSSYEQYF. The CDR3 nucleotides read TGTGCCACCAGGGGGGGGCAGAGCTCCTACGAGCAGTACTTC.

The J gene is TRBJ2-7, the V gene TRBV7-9; D is undetermined. The CDR3 runs 12 residues. V was trimmed by 2 bases and J by 6 bases, leaving 8 bases between them. From germline, CDR1 is SEHNR and CDR2 FQNEAQ (reference sequence). The DNA of the CDR3 is TGTGCCAGCAGCTTACCCGGCCGCGAGCAGTACTTC. It translates to CASSLPGREQYF. The whole variable domain, remainder taken from reference TRBV7-9 and TRBJ2-7, is DTGVSQNPRHKITKRGQNVTFRCDPISEHNRLYWYRQTLGQGPEFLTYFQNEAQLEKSRLLSDRFSAERPKGSFSTLEIQRTEQGDSAMYLCASSLPGREQYFGPGTRLTVT.

This clone was counted between two and nine times. The rearrangement joins TRBV30 to TRBJ2-7; D is undetermined. CDR3 size: 13 residues. Trimming removed 3 bases at V and 2 bases at J, with 11 bases between. CDR1 GTSNPN and CDR2 SVGIG come from the germline V gene (reference sequence). The CDR3 sequence is CAWSMAEAYEQYF. In DNA form, the CDR3 reads TGTGCCTGGAGCATGGCCGAAGCCTACGAGCAGTACTTC.

This clone turned up a few times. V is TRBV30 and J is TRBJ2-5, with 8 positions matching TRBD2. Trimming at V came to 1 base and at J to 2 bases, leaving 3 bases not matched to a gene. Germline V lookup: CDR1 GTSNPN, CDR2 SVGIG (reference sequence). CDR3 length equals 14 residues. CDR3 sequence (DNA): TGTGCCTGGAGTGAACTAGCGGAACAAGAGACCCAGTACTTC. Encoded protein: CAWSELAEQETQYF.

This chain links TRBV2 with TRBJ2-3; the match to TRBD1 covers 9 bases. The CDR3 extends over 15 amino acids. Trimming removed 6 bases from V and 5 bases from J; junction bases left unmatched: 9. From germline, CDR1 is SNHLY and CDR2 FYNNEI. CDR3 amino acids: CASSRDRVVLDTQYF. CDR3 coding DNA: TGTGCCAGCAGCCGGGACAGGGTAGTACTAGATACGCAGTATTTT. Full variable domain (remainder filled in from reference TRBV2 and TRBJ2-3): EPEVTQTPSHQVTQMGQEVILRCVPISNHLYFYWYRQILGQKVEFLVSFYNNEISEKSEIFDDQFSVERPDGSNFTLKIRSTKLEDSAMYFCASSRDRVVLDTQYFGPGTRLTVL.

This clone was detected a few times. The chain carries TRBV10-1 and TRBJ2-4; weak D call: TRBD2 (7 bases). The V end lost 5 bases, the J end lost 3 bases, and 11 bases lay between the germline ends. This CDR3 spans 14 amino acids. Germline loops: CDR1 WNHNN, CDR2 SYGVQD (reference sequence). This CDR3 reads CASSPGGGKNIQYF. The DNA for the CDR3 is TGCGCCAGCAGTCCGGGGGGCGGCAAAAACATTCAGTACTTC.

This sequence joins TRBV9 and TRBJ1-2; TRBD1 might be the D (6 bases). Trimming stripped 4 bases from V and 0 bases from J, with 19 bases between. This CDR3 is 17 amino acids long. CDR1 is SGDLS, CDR2 YYNGEE, per germline. Here the CDR3 reads CASSRTFRDTPNYGYTF. CDR3 DNA: TGTGCCAGCAGCCGAACTTTCCGGGACACCCCTAACTATGGCTACACCTTC.

This chain uses TRBV29-1 with TRBJ2-7; D not resolved. V lost 5 bases and J 6 bases, leaving 8 bases between the germline ends. This CDR3 spans 10 amino acids. Germline assignment: CDR1 SQVTM and CDR2 ANQGSEA. CDR3 nucleotides: TGCAGCGTTTGGTTGGGCGAGCAGTACTTC. This codes for CSVWLGEQYF.

This chain uses TRBV5-1 with TRBJ2-5; TRBD1 agrees at 7 bases. CDR3 length: 15 residues. V lost 0 bases to trimming and J lost 5 bases; unmatched junction nucleotides: 7. CDR1 and CDR2 (germline): SGHRS, YFSETQ. The CDR3, as DNA: TGCGCCAGCAGCTTGGGCCAGGGGGTATCGGAGACCCAGTACTTC. Its translation: CASSLGQGVSETQYF. The variable domain in full, completed from reference TRBV5-1 and TRBJ2-5, reads KAGVTQTPRYLIKTRGQQVTLSCSPISGHRSVSWYQQTPGQGLQFLFEYFSETQRNKGNFPGRFSGRQFSNSRSEMNVSTLELGDSALYLCASSLGQGVSETQYFGPGTRLLVL.

This clone was seen just once. The chain combines TRBV28 with TRBJ2-5; 9 bases match TRBD1. V shed 2 bases, J shed 2 bases, and the junction held 6 bases outside the gene matches. The V gene's germline CDR1 is MDHEN and CDR2 SYDVKM. The CDR3 covers 16 residues. The CDR3 DNA reads as TGTGCCAGCAGTTTACTGGGGACAGGGTATCAAGAGACCCAGTACTTC. It codes for CASSLLGTGYQETQYF. The complete variable domain, with remaining parts taken from reference TRBV28 and TRBJ2-5, reads DVKVTQSSRYLVKRTGEKVFLECVQDMDHENMFWYRQDPGLGLRLIYFSYDVKMKEKGDIPEGYSVSREKKERFSLILESASTNQTSMYLCASSLLGTGYQETQYFGPGTRLLVL.

This rearrangement joins TRBV10-2 to TRBJ2-3; no clear D gene. Per germline, CDR1 WSHSY and CDR2 SAAADI. V lost 0 bases, J lost 8 bases, and 24 bases lay in between. The CDR3 spans 18 residues. CDR3 in amino acids: CASSESAGKGLGMGTQYF. CDR3 in DNA: TGCGCCAGCAGTGAGTCGGCTGGGAAGGGTCTGGGCATGGGTACGCAGTATTTT.

The genes are TRBV29-1 and TRBJ2-4; the D call may be TRBD1 or TRBD2 (7 bases each). Trimming stripped 1 base from V and 7 bases from J, with 11 bases between. Germline V CDR1 and CDR2: SQVTM, ANQGSEA. The length of the CDR3 is 13 residues. The CDR3 here is CSVEGQGGNIQYF. CDR3 nucleotides: TGCAGCGTTGAAGGACAGGGAGGGAACATTCAGTACTTC.

The chain's CDR3 is CASSSPAGLSYNEQFF. The CDR3, as DNA: TGTGCCAGCAGCTCCCCCGCGGGGCTCTCCTACAATGAGCAGTTCTTC. V gene TRBV7-9 combines with J gene TRBJ2-1; TRBD2 might be the D (6 bases). V was shortened by 4 bases and J by 0 bases, with 13 bases between the two germline ends. The germline gives CDR1 SEHNR, CDR2 FQNEAQ (reference sequence). This CDR3 is 16 amino acids long.

DNA for the CDR3: TGCGCCAGCAGCCCATTAGCGGGGGGAACCTACACAGATACGCAGTATTTT. Translation gives CASSPLAGGTYTDTQYF. This chain joins TRBV4-1 and TRBJ2-3; 10 bases line up with TRBD2. V trimming: 4 bases; J trimming: 2 bases; junction bases outside the gene matches: 9. Per germline, CDR1 MGHRA and CDR2 YSYEKL. CDR3 length: 17 residues.

The CDR3 nucleotides read TGTGCCAGTCGGATCTCTGGGGCCAACGTCCTGACTTTC. This encodes CASRISGANVLTF. The chain recombines TRBV19 with TRBJ2-6; D is unclear. The ends were cut back, 8 bases at V and 0 bases at J, with 5 bases in the middle. The germline V gene has CDR1 LNHDA and CDR2 SQIVND (reference sequence). There are 13 residues in the CDR3.

As to this clone: This sample also contains other DNA sequences that code for the same CDR3. V usage is TRBV5-1 and J usage is TRBJ2-3, with a weak D call TRBD1 (6 bases). Per germline, CDR1 SGHRS and CDR2 YFSETQ. Trimming left V 3 bases short and J 0 bases short, with 8 bases between. The CDR3 length is 14 residues. This chain's CDR3 is CASSSTGSTDTQYF. The CDR3 nucleotides read TGCGCCAGCAGCTCCACAGGGAGCACAGATACGCAGTATTTT.

The V gene is TRBV29-1, the J gene TRBJ2-6, with D perhaps matching TRBD2 (6 bases). This CDR3 is 18 amino acids long. Trimming took off 7 bases at V and 0 bases at J, with 22 bases between the two ends. Germline-derived CDR1 and CDR2 are SQVTM and ANQGSEA. The DNA of the CDR3 is TGCAGCGCTGGCCCGGGGAGCGGGTCCAGCTCTGGGGCCAACGTCCTGACTTTC. As protein: CSAGPGSGSSSGANVLTF.